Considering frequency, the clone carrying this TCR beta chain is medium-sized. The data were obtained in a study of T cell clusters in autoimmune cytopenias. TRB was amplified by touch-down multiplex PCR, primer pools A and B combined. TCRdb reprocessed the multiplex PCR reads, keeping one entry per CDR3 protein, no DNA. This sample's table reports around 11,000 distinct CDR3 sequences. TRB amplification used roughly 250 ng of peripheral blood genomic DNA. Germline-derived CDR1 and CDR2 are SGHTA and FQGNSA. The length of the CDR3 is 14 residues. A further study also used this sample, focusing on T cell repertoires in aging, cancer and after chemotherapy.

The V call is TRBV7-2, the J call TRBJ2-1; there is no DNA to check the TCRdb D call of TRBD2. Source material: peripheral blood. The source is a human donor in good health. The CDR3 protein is CASSGTSAYNEQFF.